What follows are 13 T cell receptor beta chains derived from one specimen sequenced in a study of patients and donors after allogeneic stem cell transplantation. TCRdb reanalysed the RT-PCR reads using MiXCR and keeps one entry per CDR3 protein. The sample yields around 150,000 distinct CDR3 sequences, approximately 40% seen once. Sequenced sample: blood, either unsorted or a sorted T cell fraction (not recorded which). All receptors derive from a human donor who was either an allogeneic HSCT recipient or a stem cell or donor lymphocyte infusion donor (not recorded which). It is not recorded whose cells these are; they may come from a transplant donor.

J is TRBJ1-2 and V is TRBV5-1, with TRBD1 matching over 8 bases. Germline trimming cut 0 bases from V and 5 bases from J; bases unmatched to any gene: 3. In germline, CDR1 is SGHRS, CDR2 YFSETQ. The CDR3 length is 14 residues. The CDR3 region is CASSLADRGYGYTF. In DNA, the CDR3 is TGCGCCAGCAGCTTGGCTGACAGGGGTTATGGCTACACCTTC.

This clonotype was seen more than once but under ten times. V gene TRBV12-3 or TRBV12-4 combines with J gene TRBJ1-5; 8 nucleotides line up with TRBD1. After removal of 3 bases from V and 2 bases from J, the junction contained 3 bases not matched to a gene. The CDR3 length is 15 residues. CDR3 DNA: TGTGCCAGCAGTTTCCAGGGGGCAGGCAATCAGCCCCAGCATTTT. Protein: CASSFQGAGNQPQHF.

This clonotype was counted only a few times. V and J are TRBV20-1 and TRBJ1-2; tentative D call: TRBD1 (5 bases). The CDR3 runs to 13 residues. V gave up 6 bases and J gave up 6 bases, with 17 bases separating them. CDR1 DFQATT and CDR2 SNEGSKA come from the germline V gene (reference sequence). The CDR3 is CSAVSGTANGYTF. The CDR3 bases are TGCAGTGCCGTCTCCGGGACCGCGAATGGCTACACCTTC.

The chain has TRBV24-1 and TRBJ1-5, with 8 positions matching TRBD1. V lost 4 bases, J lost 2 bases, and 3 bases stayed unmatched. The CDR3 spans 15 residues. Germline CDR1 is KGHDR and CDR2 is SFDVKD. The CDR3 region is CATSDPGGGNQPQHF. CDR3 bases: TGTGCCACCAGTGACCCAGGGGGCGGCAATCAGCCCCAGCATTTT.

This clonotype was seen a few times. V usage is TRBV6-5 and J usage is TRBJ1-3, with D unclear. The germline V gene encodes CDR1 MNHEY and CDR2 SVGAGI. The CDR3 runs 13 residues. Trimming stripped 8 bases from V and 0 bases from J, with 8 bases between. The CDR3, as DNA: TGTGCCAGCCAAAGGGCCTCTGGAAACACCATATATTTT. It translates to CASQRASGNTIYF.

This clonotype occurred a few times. CDR3 region: CASSYYTGPLHF. In nucleotides, the CDR3 is TGTGCCAGCAGTTACTATACGGGACCCCTCCACTTT. V is TRBV6-5 and J is TRBJ1-6; D gene uncertain. The CDR3 extends over 12 amino acids. CDR1 and CDR2 (germline): MNHEY, SVGAGI. V was shortened by 1 base and J by 12 bases, with 7 bases between the two germline ends.

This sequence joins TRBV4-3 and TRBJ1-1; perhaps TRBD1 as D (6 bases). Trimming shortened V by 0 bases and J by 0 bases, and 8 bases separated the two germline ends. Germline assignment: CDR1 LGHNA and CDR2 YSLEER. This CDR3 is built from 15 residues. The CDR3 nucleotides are TGCGCCAGCAGCCAAGAAGACAGGTTGAACACTGAAGCTTTCTTT. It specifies CASSQEDRLNTEAFF.

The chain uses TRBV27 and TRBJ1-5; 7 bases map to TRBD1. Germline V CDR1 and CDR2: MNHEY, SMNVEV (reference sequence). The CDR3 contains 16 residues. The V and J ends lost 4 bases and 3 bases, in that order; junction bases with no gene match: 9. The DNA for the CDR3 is TGTGCCAGCAGTTCAAGCGAAGGGACAGACAATCAGCCCCAGCATTTT. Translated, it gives CASSSSEGTDNQPQHF.

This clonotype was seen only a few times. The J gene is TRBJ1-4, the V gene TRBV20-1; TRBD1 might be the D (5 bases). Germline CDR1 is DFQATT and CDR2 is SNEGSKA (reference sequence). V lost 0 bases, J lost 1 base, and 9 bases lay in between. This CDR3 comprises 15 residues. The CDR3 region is CSARDLQGTNEKLFF. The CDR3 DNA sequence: TGCAGTGCTAGAGACCTCCAGGGAACTAATGAAAAACTGTTTTTT.

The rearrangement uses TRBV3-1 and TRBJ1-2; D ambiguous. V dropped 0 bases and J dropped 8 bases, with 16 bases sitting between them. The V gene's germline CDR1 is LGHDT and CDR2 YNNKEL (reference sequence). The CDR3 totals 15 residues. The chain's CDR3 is CASSQDPGFGGGYTF. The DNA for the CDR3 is TGTGCCAGCAGCCAAGATCCGGGGTTCGGAGGAGGCTACACCTTC.

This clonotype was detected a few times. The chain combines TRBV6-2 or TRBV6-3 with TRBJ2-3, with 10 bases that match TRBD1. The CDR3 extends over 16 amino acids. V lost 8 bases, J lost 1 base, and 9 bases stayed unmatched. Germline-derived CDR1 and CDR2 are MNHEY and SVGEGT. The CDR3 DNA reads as TGTGCCAGCTCGAGGGACAGGGGTTTTGGCACAGATACGCAGTATTTT. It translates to CASSRDRGFGTDTQYF.

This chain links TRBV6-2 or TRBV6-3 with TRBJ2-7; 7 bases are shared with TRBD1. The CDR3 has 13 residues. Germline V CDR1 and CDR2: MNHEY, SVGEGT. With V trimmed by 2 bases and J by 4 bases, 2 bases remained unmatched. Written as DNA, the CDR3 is TGTGCCAGCAGTTACGTACAGGGGTACGAGCAGTACGTC. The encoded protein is CASSYVQGYEQYV.

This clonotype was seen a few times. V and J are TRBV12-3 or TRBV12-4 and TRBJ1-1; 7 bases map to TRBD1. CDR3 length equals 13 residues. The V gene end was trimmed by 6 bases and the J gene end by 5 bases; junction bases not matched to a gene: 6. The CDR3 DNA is TGTGCCAGCAGGGGGACAGAATGGACTGAAGCTTTCTTT. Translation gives CASRGTEWTEAFF.